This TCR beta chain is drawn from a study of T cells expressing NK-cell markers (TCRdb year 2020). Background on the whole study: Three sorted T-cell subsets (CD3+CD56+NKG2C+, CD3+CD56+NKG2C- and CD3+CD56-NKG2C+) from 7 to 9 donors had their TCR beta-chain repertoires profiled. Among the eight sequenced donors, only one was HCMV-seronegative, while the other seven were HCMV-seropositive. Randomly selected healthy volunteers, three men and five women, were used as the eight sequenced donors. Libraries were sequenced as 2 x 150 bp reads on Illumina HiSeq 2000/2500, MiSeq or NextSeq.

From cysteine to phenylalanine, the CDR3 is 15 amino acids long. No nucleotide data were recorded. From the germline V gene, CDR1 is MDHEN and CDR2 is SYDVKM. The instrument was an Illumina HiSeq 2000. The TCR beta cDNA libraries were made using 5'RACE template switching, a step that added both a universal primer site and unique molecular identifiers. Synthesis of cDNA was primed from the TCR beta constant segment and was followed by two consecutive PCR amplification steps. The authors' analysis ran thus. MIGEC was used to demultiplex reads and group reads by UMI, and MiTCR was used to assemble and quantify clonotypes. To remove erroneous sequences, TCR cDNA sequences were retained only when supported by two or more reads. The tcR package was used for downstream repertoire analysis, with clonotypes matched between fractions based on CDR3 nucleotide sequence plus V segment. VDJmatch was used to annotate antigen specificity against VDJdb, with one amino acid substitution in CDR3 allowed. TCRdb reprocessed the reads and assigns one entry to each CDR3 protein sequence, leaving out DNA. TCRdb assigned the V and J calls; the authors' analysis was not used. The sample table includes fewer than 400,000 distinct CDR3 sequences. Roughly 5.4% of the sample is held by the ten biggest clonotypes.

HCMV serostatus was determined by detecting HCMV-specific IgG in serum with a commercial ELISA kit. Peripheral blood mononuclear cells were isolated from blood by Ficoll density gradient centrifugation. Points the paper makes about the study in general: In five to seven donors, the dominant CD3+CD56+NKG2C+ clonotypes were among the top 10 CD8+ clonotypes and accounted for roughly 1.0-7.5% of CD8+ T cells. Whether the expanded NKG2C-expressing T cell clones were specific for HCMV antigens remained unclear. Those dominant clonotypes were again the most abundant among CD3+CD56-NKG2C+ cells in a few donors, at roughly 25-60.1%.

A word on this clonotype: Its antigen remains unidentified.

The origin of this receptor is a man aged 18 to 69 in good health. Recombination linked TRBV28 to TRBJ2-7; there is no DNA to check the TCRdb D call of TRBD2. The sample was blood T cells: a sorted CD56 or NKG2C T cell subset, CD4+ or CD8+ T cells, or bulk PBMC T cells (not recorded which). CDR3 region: CAIGGRGGLSYEQYF.